This passage covers 28 T cell receptor beta chains from one sample sequenced in a study of T cell responses to AZD1222 COVID-19 vaccine (dated by TCRdb to the early 2020s). Library preparation employed the immunoSEQ multiplex PCR assay. The table was pulled from immuneACCESS by TCRdb, which kept in-frame rearrangements only. Such tables lose some clones; where checked, under half of the loss comes from unresolved V genes, and the rest has no known cause. For this sample there are 55,000 to 80,000 clones; roughly 84% appear just once. Approximately 9.8% of the sample is in the top ten clones. Read against the paper, the sample's time point label means: baseline before first vaccination. Material: peripheral blood, obtained on day 0 of AZD1222 vaccination. The receptor set was obtained from an adult in good health.

The chain joins TRBV6-1 to TRBJ1-1, with 8 bases that match TRBD1. J lost 5 bases, V lost 1 base, and 3 bases had no gene match. The length of the CDR3 is 14 residues. Germline V gene sequence: CDR1 MNHNS, CDR2 SASEGT. The CDR3 DNA is TGTGCCAGCAGTGAAGACAGGGGGAGGACTGAAGCTTTCTTT. It specifies CASSEDRGRTEAFF.

The rearrangement joins TRBV23-1 to TRBJ1-5; D unclear. TRBV23-1 is flagged as an ORF with uncertain function. The CDR3 is 15 amino acids. The V end was cut by 5 bases, the J end by 2 bases, with 13 bases between. The CDR3 DNA sequence: TGCGCCAGCAGTGTGACTCTTATGGGCAATCAGCCCCAGCATTTT. Protein product: CASSVTLMGNQPQHF.

The J gene is TRBJ2-2, the V gene TRBV11-2, with TRBD1 identical over 8 bases. CDR3 length equals 16 residues. In germline, CDR1 is SGHAT, CDR2 FQNNGV. After removal of 5 bases from V and 6 bases from J, the junction contained 11 bases not matched to a gene. CDR3 sequence: CASSPPATGAAGELFF. The CDR3 bases are TGTGCCAGCAGCCCCCCGGCGACAGGGGCCGCCGGGGAGCTGTTTTTT.

By proportion, this clone is medium-sized (0.01 to 0.1%). V gene TRBV24-1 combines with J gene TRBJ2-7, with D perhaps being TRBD1 or TRBD2 (5 bases each). Germline CDR1 reads KGHDR; CDR2 reads SFDVKD. The CDR3 is 15 amino acids. V lost 5 bases, J lost 0 bases, and 13 bases lay in between. CDR3 bases: TGTGCCACCAGTGTTTCCAGGGAGAGCTCCTACGAGCAGTACTTC. It yields the protein CATSVSRESSYEQYF.

V usage is TRBV12-3 or TRBV12-4 and J usage is TRBJ1-1; 7 nucleotides line up with TRBD1. J lost 5 bases, V lost 6 bases, and 6 bases had no gene match. The CDR3 has 13 amino acids. The CDR3, as DNA: TGTGCCAGCAGCGACAGGGTAGTGACTGAAGCTTTCTTT. It translates to CASSDRVVTEAFF.

The rearrangement uses TRBV6-5 and TRBJ1-2; 8 bases fit TRBD1. V trimming: 5 bases; J trimming: 4 bases; junction bases outside the gene matches: 3. Germline V CDR1 and CDR2: MNHEY, SVGAGI. This CDR3 is built from 13 residues. CDR3 protein: CASSTGGVYGYTF. CDR3 sequence (DNA): TGTGCCAGCAGTACAGGGGGGGTCTATGGCTACACCTTC.

This clone was observed once. The gene calls are TRBV12-3 or TRBV12-4 and TRBJ1-1; D not certain. CDR3 length: 13 residues. V was shortened by 6 bases and J by 1 base, with 9 bases between the two germline ends. The CDR3: CASRTQENTEAFF. CDR3 DNA: TGTGCCAGCAGAACTCAAGAGAACACTGAAGCTTTCTTT.

This chain connects TRBV14 to TRBJ1-3; no clear D. Germline V gene sequence: CDR1 SGHDN, CDR2 FVKESK. This CDR3 spans 15 amino acids. V lost 5 bases to trimming and J lost 0 bases, with 11 bases between them. The chain's CDR3 is CASSETRYSGNTIYF. CDR3 in DNA: TGTGCCAGCAGCGAAACAAGATACTCTGGAAACACCATATATTTT.

The V call is TRBV6-6, the J call TRBJ1-5, with D perhaps matching TRBD1 (5 bases). The CDR3 spans 15 residues. Trimming left V 4 bases short and J 2 bases short, with 12 bases between. Germline-derived CDR1 and CDR2 are MNHNY and SVGAGI (reference sequence). The chain's CDR3 is CASSSTRDGNQPQHF. The CDR3 region has the DNA TGTGCCAGCAGTTCTACCAGGGATGGCAATCAGCCCCAGCATTTT.

The chain recombines TRBV28 with TRBJ1-3; perhaps TRBD1 as D (6 bases). This CDR3 contains 20 residues. Germline-derived CDR1 and CDR2 are MDHEN and SYDVKM. Trimming removed 3 bases from V and 0 bases from J, with 24 bases in between. The CDR3, as DNA: TGTGCCAGCAGTTTCGATATGGGGGGCGTCGAAGGGCCCTCTGGAAACACCATATATTTT. Its protein product is CASSFDMGGVEGPSGNTIYF. The variable domain in full, completed from reference TRBV28 and TRBJ1-3, reads DVKVTQSSRYLVKRTGEKVFLECVQDMDHENMFWYRQDPGLGLRLIYFSYDVKMKEKGDIPEGYSVSREKKERFSLILESASTNQTSMYLCASSFDMGGVEGPSGNTIYFGEGSWLTVV.

The rearrangement links TRBV7-8 to TRBJ1-2; maybe TRBD1 (6 bases). The V end was cut by 3 bases, the J end by 3 bases, with 23 bases between. Germline V gene data show CDR1 as SGHVS and CDR2 as FQNEAQ. There are 18 residues in the CDR3. This chain's CDR3 is CASSFYFDRTSGDYGYTF. DNA of the CDR3: TGTGCCAGCAGCTTTTATTTTGATAGGACGTCAGGGGACTATGGCTACACCTTC.

The chain couples TRBV18 to TRBJ2-7; D unclear. Germline CDR1 and CDR2: KGHSH and LQKENI. This CDR3 comprises 12 residues. Between the trimmed V and J ends, which lost 5 bases and 3 bases, there was a span of 8 bases. This CDR3 is CASSVRDYEQYF. Here the CDR3 DNA reads TGTGCCAGCTCAGTTAGGGACTACGAGCAGTACTTC.

V gene TRBV3-1 (or the pseudogene TRBV3-2) combines with J gene TRBJ1-2; TRBD1 matches 7 bases. This CDR3 is 15 amino acids long. Germline CDR1 reads LGHDT; CDR2 reads YNNKEL (reference sequence). V trimming: 0 bases; J trimming: 4 bases; junction bases outside the gene matches: 5. As DNA, the CDR3 is TGTGCCAGCAGCCAAGACGACAGGGAAGGCTATGGCTACACCTTC. This translates into CASSQDDREGYGYTF.

V and J are TRBV5-4 and TRBJ2-3; D may be TRBD2 (7 bases). This CDR3 has 12 residues. V was pared by 6 bases and J by 9 bases, with 14 bases between. Per germline, CDR1 SGHNT and CDR2 YYREEE (reference sequence). The CDR3 sequence is CASMPPGGTQYF. The CDR3 nucleotides read TGTGCCAGCATGCCCCCGGGGGGCACGCAGTATTTT.

The rearrangement uses TRBV30 and TRBJ1-1; D uncertain. V was pared by 7 bases and J by 1 base, with 13 bases between. The CDR3 totals 13 residues. CDR1 is GTSNPN and CDR2 is SVGIG in the germline V gene (reference sequence). This CDR3 is CASLGASNTEAFF. The DNA of the CDR3 is TGTGCCTCCTTGGGCGCTTCGAACACTGAAGCTTTCTTT.

This chain joins TRBV27 and TRBJ2-7, with 8 bases fitting TRBD1. Germline assignment: CDR1 MNHEY and CDR2 SMNVEV (reference sequence). V lost 6 bases and J lost 1; bases outside the gene matches: 8. The length of the CDR3 is 15 residues. The DNA for the CDR3 is TGTGCCAGCAGGGAAGACAGGGGCTATTCCTACGAGCAGTACTTC. It yields the protein CASREDRGYSYEQYF.

The rearrangement links TRBV7-2 to TRBJ1-1, with 8 positions matching TRBD1. The germline V gene has CDR1 SGHTA and CDR2 FQGNSA. This CDR3 contains 15 residues. The ends lost 4 bases at V and 5 bases at J; junction bases unmatched: 9. CDR3 in amino acids: CASSSRTGSLTEAFF. The CDR3 DNA follows: TGTGCCAGCAGCTCCCGGACAGGGTCTTTGACTGAAGCTTTCTTT.

The chain couples TRBV15 to TRBJ2-1, with D perhaps TRBD1 (6 bases). Germline V gives CDR1 LNHNV, CDR2 YYDKDF (reference sequence). The CDR3 covers 14 residues. Trimming shortened V by 5 bases and J by 9 bases, and 17 bases separated the two germline ends. CDR3 nucleotides: TGTGCCACCAGCGTCGCTACACAGGGTCCTGAGCAGTTCTTC. Protein product: CATSVATQGPEQFF.

The chain links TRBV4-1 to TRBJ2-7, with 8 bases lining up with TRBD2. The CDR3 is 14 amino acids. Germline assignment: CDR1 MGHRA and CDR2 YSYEKL. The trim removed 4 bases at V and 5 bases at J, leaving 7 bases unmatched. In nucleotides, the CDR3 is TGCGCCAGCAGCCTGAGCGGGGGATACGACGAGCAGTACTTC. Encoded protein: CASSLSGGYDEQYF.

This clone was observed a handful of times. The chain has TRBV5-6 and TRBJ1-3; TRBD1 aligns across 7 bases. The junction had 3 bases not matched to a gene; V was cut back by 4 bases and J by 2 bases. CDR3 length: 14 amino acids. Germline loops: CDR1 SGHDT, CDR2 YYEEEE. DNA of the CDR3: TGTGCCAGCAGCGTGCAGGGGGCTGGAAACACCATATATTTT. Translating it yields CASSVQGAGNTIYF.

V is TRBV4-2 and J is TRBJ2-2; 10 bases fit TRBD1. V was clipped by 6 bases and J by 4 bases; unmatched bases: 11. Germline V lookup: CDR1 LGHNA, CDR2 YNFKEQ. The CDR3 contains 17 residues. This CDR3 is CASRPDRGRSGTGELFF. The CDR3 nucleotides are TGTGCCAGCAGACCCGACAGGGGGCGGTCGGGCACCGGGGAGCTGTTTTTT.

A single count supports this clone. The V and J genes are TRBV18 and TRBJ1-4; no reliable D call. CDR1 is KGHSH, CDR2 LQKENI, per germline. This CDR3 comprises 16 residues. Trimming took off 4 bases at V and 0 bases at J, with 12 bases between the two ends. The CDR3 DNA is TGTGCCAGCTCACGTAATGACCTCGCAACTAATGAAAAACTGTTTTTT. Translation: CASSRNDLATNEKLFF. Looking up the rest from reference TRBV18 and TRBJ1-4 gives the full variable domain: NAGVMQNPRHLVRRRGQEARLRCSPMKGHSHVYWYRQLPEEGLKFMVYLQKENIIDESGMPKERFSAEFPKEGPSILRIQQVVRGDSAAYFCASSRNDLATNEKLFFGSGTQLSVL.

The V call is TRBV30, the J call TRBJ1-1; D possibly corresponds to TRBD1 (6 bases). V was clipped by 0 bases and J by 5 bases, with 10 bases between them. CDR1 is GTSNPN, CDR2 SVGIG, per germline (reference sequence). This CDR3 has 13 amino acids. CDR3 DNA sequence: TGTGCCTGGAGTGTAGGAGGGGGGACTGAAGCTTTCTTT. This codes for CAWSVGGGTEAFF.

This chain joins TRBV11-2 and TRBJ1-5, with a weak D call TRBD1 (6 bases). The CDR3 is 14 amino acids. Trimming left V 5 bases short and J 4 bases short, with 12 bases between. Germline loops: CDR1 SGHAT, CDR2 FQNNGV. The CDR3 DNA sequence: TGTGCCAGCAGCATAGGGACACCTAATCAGCCCCAGCATTTT. It codes for CASSIGTPNQPQHF.

The V and J genes are TRBV6-5 and TRBJ1-5; 10 bases match TRBD1. The germline gives CDR1 MNHEY, CDR2 SVGAGI. V lost 4 bases, J lost 5 bases, and 5 bases stayed unmatched. This CDR3 is built from 15 residues. The CDR3 DNA sequence: TGTGCCAGCAGTTCCCGGACAGGGGGGGATCAGCCCCAGCATTTT. Protein product: CASSSRTGGDQPQHF.

The chain employs TRBV6-5 and TRBJ1-1, with 9 bases identical to TRBD1. V lost 6 bases, J lost 4 bases, and 3 bases stayed unmatched. The CDR3 length is 13 residues. The germline CDR1 and CDR2 sequences are MNHEY and SVGAGI. The CDR3 DNA sequence: TGTGCCAGCAGCTTGACAGGGGGCACTGAAGCTTTCTTT. It codes for CASSLTGGTEAFF.

This clone was observed once. The chain couples TRBV24-1 to TRBJ2-1, with 7 bases matching TRBD1. This CDR3 has 15 residues. Trimming cost V 5 bases and J 7 bases; bases outside gene matches: 10. CDR1 is KGHDR, CDR2 SFDVKD, per germline. The CDR3, as DNA: TGTGCCACCAGTGCGATAGGGGGCGAACATAATGAGCAGTTCTTC. Amino acids: CATSAIGGEHNEQFF.

The chain links TRBV24-1 to TRBJ2-3; possibly TRBD1 for D (6 bases). CDR3 length equals 18 residues. Germline lookup yields CDR1 KGHDR and CDR2 SFDVKD. V gave up 2 bases and J gave up 2 bases, with 19 bases separating them. The CDR3 loop is CATSDSAGWGHDTDTQYF. The CDR3 bases are TGTGCCACCAGTGATTCAGCCGGTTGGGGGCACGACACAGATACGCAGTATTTT.